The source of this T cell receptor (beta chain) is a study of post-analysis software for immune sequencing data. Broader study findings: In patients, TRBV5-6, TRBV5-1 and TRBV20-1 belonged to five TRBV segments found more frequently than in controls.

Germline CDR1 is DFQATT and CDR2 is SNEGSKA (reference sequence). The CDR3 totals 14 residues. The junction had 10 bases not matched to a gene; V was cut back by 6 bases and J by 7 bases. Researchers reported that TCR beta cDNA libraries carried unique molecular identifiers. TCRdb fed the PCR reads into MiXCR, producing one record per CDR3 protein. Among fewer than 600,000 distinct CDR3 sequences listed, around 40% were seen once. About this clonotype: Its antigen is unknown.

The chain employs TRBV20-1 and TRBJ2-1; TRBD2 aligns across 9 bases. Sequenced sample: blood. The clonotype originates from a girl between 10 and 17 years old with multiple sclerosis. The CDR3 DNA follows: TGCAGTGCGAGACGGCGGGAGGGCCTAAATGAGCAGTTCTTC. Translation: CSARRREGLNEQFF.